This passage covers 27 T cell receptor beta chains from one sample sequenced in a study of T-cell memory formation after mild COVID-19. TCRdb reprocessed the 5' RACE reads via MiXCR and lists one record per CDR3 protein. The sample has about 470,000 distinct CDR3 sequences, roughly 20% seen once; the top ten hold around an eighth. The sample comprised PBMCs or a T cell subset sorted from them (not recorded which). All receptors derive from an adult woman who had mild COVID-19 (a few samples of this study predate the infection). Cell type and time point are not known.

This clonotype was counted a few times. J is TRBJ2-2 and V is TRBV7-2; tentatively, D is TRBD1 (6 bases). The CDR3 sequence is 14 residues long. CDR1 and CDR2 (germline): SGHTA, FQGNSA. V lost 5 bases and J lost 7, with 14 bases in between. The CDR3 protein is CASSETGYRGELFF. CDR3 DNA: TGTGCCAGCAGCGAGACAGGATACCGCGGGGAGCTGTTTTTT.

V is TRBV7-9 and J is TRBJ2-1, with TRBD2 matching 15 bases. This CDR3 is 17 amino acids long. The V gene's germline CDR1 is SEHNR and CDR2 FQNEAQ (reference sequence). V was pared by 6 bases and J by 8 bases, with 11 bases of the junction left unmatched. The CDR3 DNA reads TGTGCCAGCAGTAATCCCTGGACTAGCGGGGGGGCTGATGAGCAGTTCTTC. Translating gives CASSNPWTSGGADEQFF.

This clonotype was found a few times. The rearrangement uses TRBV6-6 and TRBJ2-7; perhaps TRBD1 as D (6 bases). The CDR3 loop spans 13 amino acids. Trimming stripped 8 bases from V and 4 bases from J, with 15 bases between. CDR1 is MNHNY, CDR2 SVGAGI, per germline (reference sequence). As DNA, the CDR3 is TGTGCCAGCTCAATGGGGGCGCGGTACGAGCAGTACTTC. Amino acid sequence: CASSMGARYEQYF.

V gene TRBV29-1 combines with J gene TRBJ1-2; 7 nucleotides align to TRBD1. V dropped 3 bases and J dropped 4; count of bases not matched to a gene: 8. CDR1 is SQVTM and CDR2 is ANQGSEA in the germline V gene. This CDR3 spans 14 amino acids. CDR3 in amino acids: CSVEEGAGPYGYTF. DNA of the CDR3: TGCAGCGTTGAGGAGGGGGCAGGCCCCTATGGCTACACCTTC.

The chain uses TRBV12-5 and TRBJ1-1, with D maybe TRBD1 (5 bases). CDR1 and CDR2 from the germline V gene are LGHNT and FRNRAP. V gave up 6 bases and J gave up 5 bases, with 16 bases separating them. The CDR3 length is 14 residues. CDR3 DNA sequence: TGTGCTAGTGGAAACAGGAATGGAGGGACTGAAGCTTTCTTT. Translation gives CASGNRNGGTEAFF. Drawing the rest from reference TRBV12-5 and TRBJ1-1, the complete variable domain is DARVTQTPRHKVTEMGQEVTMRCQPILGHNTVFWYRQTMMQGLELLAYFRNRAPLDDSGMPKDRFSAEMPDATLATLKIQPSEPRDSAVYFCASGNRNGGTEAFFGQGTRLTVV.

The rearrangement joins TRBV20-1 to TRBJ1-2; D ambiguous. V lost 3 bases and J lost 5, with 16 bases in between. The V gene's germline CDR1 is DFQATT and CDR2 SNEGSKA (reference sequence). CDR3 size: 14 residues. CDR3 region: CSARNSDPGYGYTF. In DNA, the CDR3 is TGCAGTGCTAGGAACAGTGACCCCGGGTATGGCTACACCTTC.

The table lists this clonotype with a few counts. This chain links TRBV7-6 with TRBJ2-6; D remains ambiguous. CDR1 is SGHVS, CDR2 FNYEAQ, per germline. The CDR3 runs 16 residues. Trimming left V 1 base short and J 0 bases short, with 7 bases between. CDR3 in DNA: TGTGCCAGCAGCTTAGGCCCCCGCTCTGGGGCCAACGTCCTGACTTTC. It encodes CASSLGPRSGANVLTF.

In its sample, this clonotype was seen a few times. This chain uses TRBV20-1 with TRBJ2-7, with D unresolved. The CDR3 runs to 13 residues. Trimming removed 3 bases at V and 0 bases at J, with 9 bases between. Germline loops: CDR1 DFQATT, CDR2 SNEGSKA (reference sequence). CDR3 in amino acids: CSARAPRSYEQYF. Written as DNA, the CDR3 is TGCAGTGCTAGGGCCCCACGCTCCTACGAGCAGTACTTC.

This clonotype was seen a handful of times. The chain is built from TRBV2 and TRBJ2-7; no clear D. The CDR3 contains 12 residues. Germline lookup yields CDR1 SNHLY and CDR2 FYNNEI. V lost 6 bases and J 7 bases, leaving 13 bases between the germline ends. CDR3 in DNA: TGTGCCAGCAGCCCACGGTTGAATGAGCAGTACTTC. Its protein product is CASSPRLNEQYF.

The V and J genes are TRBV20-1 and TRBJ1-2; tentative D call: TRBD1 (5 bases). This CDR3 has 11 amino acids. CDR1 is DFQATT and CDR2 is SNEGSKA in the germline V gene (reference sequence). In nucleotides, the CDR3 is TGCGTGAATAGGGACCCCTATGGCTACACCTTC. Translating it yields CVNRDPYGYTF.

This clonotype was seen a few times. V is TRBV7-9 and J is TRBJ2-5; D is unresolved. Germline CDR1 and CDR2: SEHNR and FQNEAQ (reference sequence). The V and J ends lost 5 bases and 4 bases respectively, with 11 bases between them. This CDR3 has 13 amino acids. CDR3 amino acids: CASSLGPPETQYF. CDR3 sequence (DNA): TGTGCCAGCAGCCTTGGGCCTCCAGAGACCCAGTACTTC.

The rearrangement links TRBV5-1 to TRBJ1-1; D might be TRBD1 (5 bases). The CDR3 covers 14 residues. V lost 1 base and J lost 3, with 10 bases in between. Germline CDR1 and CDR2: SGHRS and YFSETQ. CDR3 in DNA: TGCGCCAGCAGCTTGCAGGGCCTTCACACTGAAGCTTTCTTT. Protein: CASSLQGLHTEAFF.

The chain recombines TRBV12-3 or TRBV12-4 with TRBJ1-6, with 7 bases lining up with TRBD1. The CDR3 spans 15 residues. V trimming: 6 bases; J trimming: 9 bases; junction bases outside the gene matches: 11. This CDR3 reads CASSVTGQRRSPLHF. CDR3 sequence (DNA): TGTGCCAGCAGCGTTACGGGACAGAGGCGTTCACCCCTCCACTTT.

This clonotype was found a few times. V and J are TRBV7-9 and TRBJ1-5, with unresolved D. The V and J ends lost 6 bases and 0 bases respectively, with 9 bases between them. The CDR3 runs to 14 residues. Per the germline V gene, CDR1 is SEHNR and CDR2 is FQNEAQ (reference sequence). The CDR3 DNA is TGTGCCAGCAGTGAAAGTAATAGCAATCAGCCCCAGCATTTT. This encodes CASSESNSNQPQHF.

CDR3 sequence reads: CASSPSRTSGSTFNEQFF. The DNA of the CDR3 is TGTGCCAGCAGTCCCTCGAGGACTAGCGGGTCGACATTCAATGAGCAGTTCTTC. This rearrangement joins TRBV12-3 or TRBV12-4 to TRBJ2-1, with 11 bases that match TRBD2. The junction had 15 bases not matched to a gene; V was cut back by 5 bases and J by 6 bases. CDR3 size: 18 residues.

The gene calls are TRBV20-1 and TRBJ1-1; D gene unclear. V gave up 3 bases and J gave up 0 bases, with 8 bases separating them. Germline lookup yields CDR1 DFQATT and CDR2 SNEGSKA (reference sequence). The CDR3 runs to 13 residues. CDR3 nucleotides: TGCAGTGCTAGGGATGGATTGAACACTGAAGCTTTCTTT. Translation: CSARDGLNTEAFF.

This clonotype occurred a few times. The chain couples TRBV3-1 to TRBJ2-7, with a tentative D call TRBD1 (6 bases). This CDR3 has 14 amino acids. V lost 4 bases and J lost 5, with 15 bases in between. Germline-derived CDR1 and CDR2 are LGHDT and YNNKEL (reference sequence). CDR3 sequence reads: CASSPKDRYHEQYF. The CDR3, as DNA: TGTGCCAGCAGCCCAAAAGACAGGTACCACGAGCAGTACTTC.

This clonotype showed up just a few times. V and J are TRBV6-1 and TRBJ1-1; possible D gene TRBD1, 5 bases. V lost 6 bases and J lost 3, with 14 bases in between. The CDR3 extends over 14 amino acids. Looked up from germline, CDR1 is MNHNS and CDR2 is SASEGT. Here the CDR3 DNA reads TGTGCCAGCAGCTGGGGTGGAGGGGACACTGAAGCTTTCTTT. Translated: CASSWGGGDTEAFF.

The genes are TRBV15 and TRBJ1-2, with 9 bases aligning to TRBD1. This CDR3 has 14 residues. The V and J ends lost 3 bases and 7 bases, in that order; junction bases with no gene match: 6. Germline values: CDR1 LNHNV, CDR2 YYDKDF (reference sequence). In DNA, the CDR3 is TGTGCCACCAGCAGGACCCGGACAGGGGCTGGCTACACCTTC. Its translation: CATSRTRTGAGYTF.

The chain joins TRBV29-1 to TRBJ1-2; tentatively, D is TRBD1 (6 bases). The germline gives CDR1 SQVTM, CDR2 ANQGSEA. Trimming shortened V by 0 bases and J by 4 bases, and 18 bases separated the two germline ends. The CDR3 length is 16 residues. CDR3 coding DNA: TGCAGCGTTGAAGACCTCAGTCGGAGGGGGGTCTATGGCTACACCTTC. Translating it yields CSVEDLSRRGVYGYTF.

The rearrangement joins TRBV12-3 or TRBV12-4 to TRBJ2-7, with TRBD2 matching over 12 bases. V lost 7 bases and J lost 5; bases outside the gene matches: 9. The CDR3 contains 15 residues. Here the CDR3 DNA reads TGTGCCAGCACTAGCGGGGGGGCAGGTCTAGACGAGCAGTACTTC. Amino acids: CASTSGGAGLDEQYF.

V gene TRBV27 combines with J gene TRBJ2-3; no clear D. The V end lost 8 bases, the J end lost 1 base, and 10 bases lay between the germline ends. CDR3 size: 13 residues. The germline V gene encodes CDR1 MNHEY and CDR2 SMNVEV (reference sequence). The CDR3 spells CASRGHGTDTQYF. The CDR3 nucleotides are TGTGCCAGCCGAGGCCATGGCACAGATACGCAGTATTTT.

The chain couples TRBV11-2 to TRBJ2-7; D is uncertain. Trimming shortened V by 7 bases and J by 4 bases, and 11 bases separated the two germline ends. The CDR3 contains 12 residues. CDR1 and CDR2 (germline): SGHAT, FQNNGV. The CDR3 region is CASTTVSYEQYF. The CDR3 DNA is TGTGCCAGCACCACGGTCTCGTACGAGCAGTACTTC.

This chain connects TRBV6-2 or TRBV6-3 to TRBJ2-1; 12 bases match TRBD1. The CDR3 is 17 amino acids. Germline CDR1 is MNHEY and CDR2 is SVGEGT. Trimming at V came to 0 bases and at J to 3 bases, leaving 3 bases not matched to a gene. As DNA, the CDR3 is TGTGCCAGCAGTTACTCCCGGGACAGGGGGCTCTACAATGAGCAGTTCTTC. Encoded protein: CASSYSRDRGLYNEQFF.

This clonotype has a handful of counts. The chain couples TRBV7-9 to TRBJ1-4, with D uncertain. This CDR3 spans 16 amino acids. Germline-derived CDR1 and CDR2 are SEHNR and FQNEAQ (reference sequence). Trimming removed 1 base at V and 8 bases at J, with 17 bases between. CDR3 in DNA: TGTGCCAGCAGCTTAGTAGGCAGTCGGTTAGGGGAAAAACTGTTTTTT. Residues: CASSLVGSRLGEKLFF.

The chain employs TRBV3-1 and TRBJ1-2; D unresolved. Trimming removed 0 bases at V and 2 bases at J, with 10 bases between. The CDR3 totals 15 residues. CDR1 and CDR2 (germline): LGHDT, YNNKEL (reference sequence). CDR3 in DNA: TGTGCCAGCAGCCAAGATCCGGGCGGGAACTATGGCTACACCTTC. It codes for CASSQDPGGNYGYTF.

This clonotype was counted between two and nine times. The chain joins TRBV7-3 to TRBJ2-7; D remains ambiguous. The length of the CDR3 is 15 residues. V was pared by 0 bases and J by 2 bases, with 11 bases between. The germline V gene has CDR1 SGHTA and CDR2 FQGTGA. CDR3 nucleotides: TGTGCCAGCAGCTTAACTCCAGGAGAGGCCTACGAGCAGTACTTC. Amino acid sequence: CASSLTPGEAYEQYF.